The rows below give T cell receptor beta chains drawn from one sample of a study of blood T cell repertoires in COVID-19. Data came from immunoSEQ multiplex PCR; TCRdb stores just in-frame clones and leaves some out. The table lists about 37,000 clones, approximately 92% of them singletons. The sample taken for sequencing was peripheral blood. The origin of the receptors is a woman of 80 years or more with acute or convalescent COVID-19. CDR3s leave out the opening cysteine and the closing phenylalanine or tryptophan. The order of the fields is D gene, J gene, V gene, CDR3 protein. The D gene is left open where the match is weak.

d_call: TRBD1
j_call: TRBJ1-2
v_call: TRBV5-1
cdr3_aa: ASSREGAALNYGYT

d_call: -
j_call: TRBJ1-1
v_call: TRBV27
cdr3_aa: ASSLWGGRRTEAF

d_call: -
j_call: TRBJ1-2
v_call: TRBV7-9
cdr3_aa: ASSLSNRASYGYT

d_call: -
j_call: TRBJ2-3
v_call: TRBV2
cdr3_aa: ASSLGSRGTDTQY

d_call: TRBD1
j_call: TRBJ1-6
v_call: TRBV9
cdr3_aa: ASSDQGGSYNSPLH

d_call: TRBD2
j_call: TRBJ2-7
v_call: TRBV5-4
cdr3_aa: ASSPLGTSGGYEQY

d_call: -
j_call: TRBJ1-3
v_call: TRBV2
cdr3_aa: ASSGWETRSGNTIY

d_call: TRBD1
j_call: TRBJ1-3
v_call: TRBV19
cdr3_aa: ASSPSGGTVTNTIY

d_call: -
j_call: TRBJ1-1
v_call: TRBV3-1/TRBV3-2
cdr3_aa: ASSQVFRNTEAF

d_call: TRBD2
j_call: TRBJ2-5
v_call: TRBV19
cdr3_aa: ASSIRLAGETQY

d_call: TRBD1
j_call: TRBJ2-7
v_call: TRBV3-1/TRBV3-2
cdr3_aa: ARQGPWPYEQY

d_call: -
j_call: TRBJ1-1
v_call: TRBV11-2
cdr3_aa: ASSLTGERQAF

d_call: TRBD1
j_call: TRBJ1-6
v_call: TRBV5-1
cdr3_aa: ASSSSLGQGDSPLH

d_call: TRBD2
j_call: TRBJ2-5
v_call: TRBV5-1
cdr3_aa: ASSGLAGETQY

d_call: TRBD1
j_call: TRBJ2-7
v_call: TRBV5-1
cdr3_aa: ASSPGQGSTYEQY

d_call: -
j_call: TRBJ1-1
v_call: TRBV5-1
cdr3_aa: ASSLTQGSNTEAF

d_call: TRBD1
j_call: TRBJ1-4
v_call: TRBV2
cdr3_aa: ASRTGGVEKLF

d_call: -
j_call: TRBJ1-2
v_call: TRBV19
cdr3_aa: ASTFDRTYGYT

d_call: TRBD2
j_call: TRBJ2-3
v_call: TRBV7-9
cdr3_aa: ASSFGAGGLGDTQY

d_call: TRBD1
j_call: TRBJ2-5
v_call: TRBV6-6
cdr3_aa: ASSGWTGKETQY

d_call: -
j_call: TRBJ1-3
v_call: TRBV19
cdr3_aa: ASSMSGTRWD

d_call: TRBD1
j_call: TRBJ1-2
v_call: TRBV7-2
cdr3_aa: ASSTGTGEGLLSGYT

d_call: TRBD1
j_call: TRBJ1-1
v_call: TRBV7-9
cdr3_aa: ASSRSGGEWAF

d_call: -
j_call: TRBJ1-5
v_call: TRBV2
cdr3_aa: ASSESRAYNQPQH

d_call: -
j_call: TRBJ1-3
v_call: TRBV10-3
cdr3_aa: AISEDSGNTIY

d_call: -
j_call: TRBJ1-1
v_call: TRBV18
cdr3_aa: ASSLRSDTEAF

d_call: -
j_call: TRBJ1-1
v_call: TRBV12-5
cdr3_aa: ASGNRFRAEAF

d_call: TRBD1
j_call: TRBJ2-5
v_call: TRBV18
cdr3_aa: ASSPPTGVQETQY

d_call: -
j_call: TRBJ1-1
v_call: TRBV29-1
cdr3_aa: SASTGTNTEAF

d_call: TRBD1
j_call: TRBJ1-4
v_call: TRBV18
cdr3_aa: ASSPQQGADEKLF

d_call: -
j_call: TRBJ2-7
v_call: TRBV6-5
cdr3_aa: ASSYSGAFGYEQY

d_call: -
j_call: TRBJ2-1
v_call: TRBV5-8
cdr3_aa: ASSLGLSSYNEQF

d_call: -
j_call: TRBJ1-5
v_call: TRBV18
cdr3_aa: ASSPAGHPLGSNQPQH

d_call: -
j_call: TRBJ2-1
v_call: TRBV2
cdr3_aa: ASSGSGYEQF

d_call: -
j_call: TRBJ2-1
v_call: TRBV7-3
cdr3_aa: ASSSAPRRDTGMF

d_call: TRBD1
j_call: TRBJ2-7
v_call: TRBV6-6
cdr3_aa: ASSYSRGQETYEQY

d_call: -
j_call: TRBJ1-1
v_call: TRBV5-1
cdr3_aa: ASSYGRPGWENTEAF

d_call: -
j_call: TRBJ2-7
v_call: TRBV12-5
cdr3_aa: ASGLGGTYEQY

d_call: TRBD2
j_call: TRBJ2-5
v_call: TRBV6-5
cdr3_aa: ASSYLAGEETQY

d_call: TRBD1
j_call: TRBJ1-1
v_call: TRBV4-1
cdr3_aa: ASSQGDRDTEAF

d_call: -
j_call: TRBJ2-3
v_call: TRBV9
cdr3_aa: ASSTASRESTDTQY

d_call: TRBD2
j_call: TRBJ2-1
v_call: TRBV2
cdr3_aa: ASRIPGAGGHEQF

d_call: -
j_call: TRBJ1-6
v_call: TRBV6-5
cdr3_aa: ASSLLGQKNSPLH

d_call: TRBD1
j_call: TRBJ1-5
v_call: TRBV7-9
cdr3_aa: ASSPGDRGNQPQH

d_call: -
j_call: TRBJ1-2
v_call: TRBV4-1
cdr3_aa: ASSQDQMGGIGGYT

d_call: TRBD1
j_call: TRBJ1-3
v_call: TRBV28
cdr3_aa: ASSYPGTGGSGNTIY

d_call: -
j_call: TRBJ1-1
v_call: TRBV2
cdr3_aa: ASSEHRNTEAF

d_call: TRBD2
j_call: TRBJ2-7
v_call: TRBV27
cdr3_aa: ASRLAASYEQY

d_call: -
j_call: TRBJ1-4
v_call: TRBV5-8
cdr3_aa: ASRRETQGMRDDEKLF

d_call: -
j_call: TRBJ1-3
v_call: TRBV27
cdr3_aa: ASSRTAGDTIY

d_call: TRBD1
j_call: TRBJ1-3
v_call: TRBV30
cdr3_aa: AWAGTGFGNTIY